These T cell receptor beta chains were read from a single sample in a study of graft-versus-host responses after intestinal transplantation. The table came from immunoSEQ multiplex PCR; TCRdb's copy has only in-frame clones and leaves some out. The data contain over 100,000 clones, approximately 96% of them seen just once; the ten biggest clones take up over 2.5%. What these receptors recognize is not known. The source was unstimulated CD8+ T cells sorted from spleen or lymph node cells, collected before intestinal transplant. The receptors derive from a human donor who received an intestinal transplant. Both conserved end residues are part of each CDR3. Each record gives: V gene, clone size, D gene, J gene, CDR3 DNA, CDR3 protein. The D gene is left open where the match is weak. Clone size is not always given. Where it is, it says once, few, many or a class for expanded clones.

TRBV5-1	once	TRBD2	TRBJ2-1	TGCGTCAGCAGCTTGGCCGGCCGGCTCTGGGCTAGCGGTATCTACAATGAGCAGTTCTTC	CVSSLAGRLWASGIYNEQFF
TRBV7-3	.	.	TRBJ2-1	TGTGCCAGCAGCTTAACGGTTTTCCGGAATGAGCAGTTCTTC	CASSLTVFRNEQFF
TRBV27	.	.	TRBJ2-1	TGTGCCAGCAGTTTAATGGGGGACTCTGGGCATGAGCAGTTCTTC	CASSLMGDSGHEQFF
TRBV27	.	.	TRBJ2-7	TGTGCCAGCAGTTTACTAGGGGCCTACGAGCAGTACTTC	CASSLLGAYEQYF
TRBV5-4	.	.	TRBJ1-1	TGTGCCAGCAGCTTTGGGGGAGGCACTGAAGCTTTCTTT	CASSFGGGTEAFF
TRBV10-3	.	.	TRBJ1-2	TGTGCCATCAGTGAGGGGAACTATGGCTACACCTTC	CAISEGNYGYTF
TRBV5-6	.	.	TRBJ1-1	TGTGCCAGCAGCTTTGGGGGAGGCACTGAAGCTTTCTTT	CASSFGGGTEAFF
TRBV6-4	once	.	TRBJ2-7	TGTACCAGCAGTATGGGCCGAGGCTTCGAGCAGTACTTC	CTSSMGRGFEQYF
TRBV28	.	TRBD2	TRBJ2-7	TGTGCCAGCAGTCTCAGCGGGAGTGGGCCAATCGAGCAGTACTTC	CASSLSGSGPIEQYF
TRBV7-3	once	TRBD1	TRBJ2-1	TGTGCCAGCAGCCCGGGACAGGGGGCCTATGAGCAGTTCTTC	CASSPGQGAYEQFF
TRBV13	.	.	TRBJ2-7	TGTGCCAGCAGCCCCTTGGACAGTACCTACGAGCAGTACTTC	CASSPLDSTYEQYF
TRBV29-1	.	.	TRBJ2-1	TGCAGCGTCCTCGGATCCGGAGGCAATGAGCAGTTCTTC	CSVLGSGGNEQFF
TRBV4-1	.	TRBD1	TRBJ1-6	TGCGCCAGCAGTCCACGACAGGGAAATAATTCACCCCTCCACTTT	CASSPRQGNNSPLHF
TRBV4-2	.	.	TRBJ2-7	TGTGCCAGCAGCCAGGACACCTACGAGCAGTACTTC	CASSQDTYEQYF
TRBV7-7	.	.	TRBJ2-7	TGTGCCAGCAGCTTAAGACTAGATTCCTACGAGCAGTACTTC	CASSLRLDSYEQYF
TRBV19	few	.	TRBJ2-7	TGTGCCAGTAGTGAGCGGGTCATCTCCTACGAGCAGTACTTC	CASSERVISYEQYF
TRBV27	.	TRBD1	TRBJ1-4	TGTGCCAGCGCTGAAACAGGGGAAGAAAAACTGTTTTTT	CASAETGEEKLFF
TRBV28	.	.	TRBJ1-5	TGTGCCAGCAGTTTAGTATGGGGTTACAATCAGCCCCAGCATTTT	CASSLVWGYNQPQHF
TRBV5-4	.	TRBD1	TRBJ2-7	TGTGCCAGCAGCACCCGGACAGGGCCCCCCTCCTACGAGCAGTACTTC	CASSTRTGPPSYEQYF
TRBV18	once	.	TRBJ2-1	TGTGCCAGCTCACCCGAAAACAGGGATGAGCAGTTCTTC	CASSPENRDEQFF
TRBV14	.	.	TRBJ2-2	TGTGCCAGCAGCCAAGATTTTGTGGCTAGCCTGGCTCACACCGGGGAGCTGTTTTTT	CASSQDFVASLAHTGELFF
TRBV27	.	.	TRBJ2-1	TGTGCCAGCAGTTCCTCCACAGGGTCACATGAGCAGTTCTTC	CASSSSTGSHEQFF
TRBV6-5	.	.	TRBJ1-6	TGTGCCAGCAGTTCTATGGGCATGGGTAATTCACCCCTCCACTTT	CASSSMGMGNSPLHF
TRBV2	.	.	TRBJ2-1	TGTGCCAGCAGCTCGGAGGCAGGAAAATACAATGAGCAGTTCTTC	CASSSEAGKYNEQFF
TRBV19	.	.	TRBJ1-5	TGTGCCAGTACTCAAGGGCAGGGGAGCAATCAGCCCCAGCATTTT	CASTQGQGSNQPQHF
TRBV4-1	.	TRBD2	TRBJ2-7	TGCGCCAGCAGCCCCCGTAGCGGGACCTACGAGCAGTACTTC	CASSPRSGTYEQYF
TRBV14	.	TRBD2	TRBJ2-7	TGTGCCAGCAGACCCCCCAGTGGGAGGGCTGACTACGAGCAGTACTTC	CASRPPSGRADYEQYF
TRBV27	.	.	TRBJ2-5	TGTGCCAGCAGTCGACAGGGAGGTGGAGAGACCCAGTACTTC	CASSRQGGGETQYF
TRBV28	.	TRBD1	TRBJ2-2	TGTGCCAGCAGTTTTCTCCGACAGGGGAATGGCGGGGAGCTGTTTTTT	CASSFLRQGNGGELFF
TRBV14	.	.	TRBJ1-2	TGTGCCAGCAGCCAAGATCTGACAGGAAGCCGCTATGGCTACACCTTC	CASSQDLTGSRYGYTF
TRBV4-2	.	TRBD2	TRBJ2-1	TGTGCCAGCAGCTCTGGACTAGCGGGTGGCTTGGCCTACAATGAGCAGTTCTTC	CASSSGLAGGLAYNEQFF
TRBV28	once	.	TRBJ1-2	TGTGCCAGCAGTTTCGCCCTCAACCCCAGGGGTGGCTATGGCTACACCTTC	CASSFALNPRGGYGYTF
TRBV2	.	TRBD2	TRBJ2-7	TGTGCCAGCAGTGATCTTAGCGGGAGAGTATACGAGCAGTACTTC	CASSDLSGRVYEQYF
TRBV19	.	.	TRBJ2-7	TGTGCCAGTAGTTCCGGTGTTGCGGGAACCTACGAGCAGTACTTC	CASSSGVAGTYEQYF
TRBV4-1	.	.	TRBJ2-3	TGCGCCAGCAGCCAAGGAAACGGGGATACGCAGTATTTT	CASSQGNGDTQYF
TRBV9	.	.	TRBJ1-5	TGTGCCAGCAGCGTATCAGGGAACAATCAGCCCCAGCATTTT	CASSVSGNNQPQHF
TRBV4-2	.	TRBD1	TRBJ2-7	TGTGCCAGCAGCCTTTTCAGGGGGTCCTACGAGCAGTACTTC	CASSLFRGSYEQYF
TRBV19	once	TRBD1	TRBJ2-7	TGTGCCAGTAGTATGGGACAGGGCCCCTACGAGCAGTACTTC	CASSMGQGPYEQYF
TRBV7-9	.	TRBD1	TRBJ2-3	TGTGCCAGCAGCCCACAGGGGGCGAGCACAGATACGCAGTATTTT	CASSPQGASTDTQYF
TRBV7-9	.	.	TRBJ2-1	TGTGCCAGCAGCCTGACCCTGAATGAGCAGTTCTTC	CASSLTLNEQFF
TRBV15	once	.	TRBJ2-7	TGTGCCACCACCCCTTACGGGACAATTAACGACGAGCAGTACTTC	CATTPYGTINDEQYF
TRBV27	.	TRBD2	TRBJ2-5	TGTGCCAGCAGTTGGGGGGGGACTAGCGGGAGGAAAGAGACCCAGTACTTC	CASSWGGTSGRKETQYF
TRBV28	.	.	TRBJ1-1	TGTGCCAGCAGTTTACCCCTTACTGAAGCTTTCTTT	CASSLPLTEAFF
TRBV19	.	TRBD1	TRBJ2-1	TGTGCCAGTAGTATGCCCTCTAGTTGGGACAGGGGGGGAGAGAGTTCCTACAATGAGCAGTTCTTC	CASSMPSSWDRGGESSYNEQFF